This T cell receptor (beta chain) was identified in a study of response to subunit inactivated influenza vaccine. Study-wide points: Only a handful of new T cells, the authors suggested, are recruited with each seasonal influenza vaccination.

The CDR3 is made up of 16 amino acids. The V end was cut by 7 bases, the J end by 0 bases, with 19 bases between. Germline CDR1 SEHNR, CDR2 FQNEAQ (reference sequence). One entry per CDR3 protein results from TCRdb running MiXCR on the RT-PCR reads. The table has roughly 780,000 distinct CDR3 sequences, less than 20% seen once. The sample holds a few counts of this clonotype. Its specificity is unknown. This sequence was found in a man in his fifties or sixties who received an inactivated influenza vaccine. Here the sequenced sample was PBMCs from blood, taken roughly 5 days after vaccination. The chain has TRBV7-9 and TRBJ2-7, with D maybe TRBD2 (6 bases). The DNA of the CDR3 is TGTGCCAGCACCCTAGGAGGCGGAGGGGCCTCCTACGAGCAGTACTTC. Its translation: CASTLGGGGASYEQYF.